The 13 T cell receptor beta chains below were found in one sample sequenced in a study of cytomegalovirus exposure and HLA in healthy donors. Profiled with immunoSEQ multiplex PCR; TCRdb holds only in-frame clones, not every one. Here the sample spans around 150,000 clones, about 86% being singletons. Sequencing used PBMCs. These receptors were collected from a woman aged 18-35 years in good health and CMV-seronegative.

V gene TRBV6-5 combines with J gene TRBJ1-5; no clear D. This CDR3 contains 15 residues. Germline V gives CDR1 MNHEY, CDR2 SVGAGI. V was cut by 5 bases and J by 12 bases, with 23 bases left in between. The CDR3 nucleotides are TGTGCCAGCAGTCCCCGAGACGGACTCTACAAACTCCAGCATTTT. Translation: CASSPRDGLYKLQHF.

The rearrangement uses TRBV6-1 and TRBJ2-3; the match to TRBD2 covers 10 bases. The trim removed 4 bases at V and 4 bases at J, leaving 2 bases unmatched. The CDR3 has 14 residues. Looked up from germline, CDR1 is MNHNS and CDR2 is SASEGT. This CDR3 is CASSGTSGPDTQYF. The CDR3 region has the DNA TGTGCCAGCAGTGGGACTAGCGGTCCAGATACGCAGTATTTT.

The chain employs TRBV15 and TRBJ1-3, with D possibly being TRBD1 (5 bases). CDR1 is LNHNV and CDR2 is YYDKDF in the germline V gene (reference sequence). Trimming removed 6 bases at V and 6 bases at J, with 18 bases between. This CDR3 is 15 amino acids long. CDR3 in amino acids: CATRDTGGIENTIYF. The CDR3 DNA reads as TGTGCCACCAGGGATACGGGGGGAATCGAAAACACCATATATTTT.

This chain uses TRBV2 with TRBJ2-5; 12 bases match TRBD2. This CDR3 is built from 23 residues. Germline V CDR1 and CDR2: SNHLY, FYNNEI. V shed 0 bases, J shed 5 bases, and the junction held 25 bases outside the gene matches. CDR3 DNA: TGTGCCAGCAGTGAAGCTCTAGCGGGAGGGTCTAATCATATCGGGTGGGAGCGGGAGACCCAGTACTTC. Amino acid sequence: CASSEALAGGSNHIGWERETQYF.

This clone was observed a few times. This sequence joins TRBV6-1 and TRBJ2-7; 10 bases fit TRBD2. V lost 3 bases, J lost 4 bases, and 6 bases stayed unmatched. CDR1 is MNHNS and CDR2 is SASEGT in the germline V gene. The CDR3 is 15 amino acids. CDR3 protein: CASSERSSGSYEQYF. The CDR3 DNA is TGTGCCAGCAGTGAGAGGTCTAGCGGGAGTTACGAGCAGTACTTC.

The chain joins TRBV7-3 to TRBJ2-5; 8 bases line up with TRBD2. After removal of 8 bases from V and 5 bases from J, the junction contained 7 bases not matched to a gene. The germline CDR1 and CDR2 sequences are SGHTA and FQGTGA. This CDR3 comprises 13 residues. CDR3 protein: CASAMTSEETQYF. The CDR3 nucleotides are TGTGCCAGCGCGATGACTAGCGAGGAGACCCAGTACTTC.

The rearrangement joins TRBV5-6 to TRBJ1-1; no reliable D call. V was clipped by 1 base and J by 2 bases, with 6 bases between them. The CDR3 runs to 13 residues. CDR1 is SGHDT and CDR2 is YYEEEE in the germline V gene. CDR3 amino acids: CASSLRGNTEAFF. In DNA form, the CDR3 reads TGTGCCAGCAGCTTGAGAGGTAACACTGAAGCTTTCTTT.

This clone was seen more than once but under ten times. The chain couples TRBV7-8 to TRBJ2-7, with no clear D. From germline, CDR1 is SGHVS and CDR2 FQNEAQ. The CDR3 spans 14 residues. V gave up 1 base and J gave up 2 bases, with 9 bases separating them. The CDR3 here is CASSLELHTYEQYF. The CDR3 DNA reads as TGTGCCAGCAGCTTAGAACTACACACCTACGAGCAGTACTTC.

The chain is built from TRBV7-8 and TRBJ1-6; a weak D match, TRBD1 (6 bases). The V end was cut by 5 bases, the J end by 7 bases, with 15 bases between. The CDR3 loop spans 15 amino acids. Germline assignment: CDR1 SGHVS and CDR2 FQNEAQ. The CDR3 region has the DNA TGTGCCAGCAGCAGACTTGGACAGCACAATTCACCCCTCCACTTT. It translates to CASSRLGQHNSPLHF.

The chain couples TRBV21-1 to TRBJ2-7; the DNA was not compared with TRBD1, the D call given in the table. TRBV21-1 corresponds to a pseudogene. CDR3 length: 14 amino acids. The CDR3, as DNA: TGTGCCAGCAGCAAGGCGGCAGGGGTCTACGAGCAGTACTTC. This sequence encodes CASSKAAGVYEQYF.

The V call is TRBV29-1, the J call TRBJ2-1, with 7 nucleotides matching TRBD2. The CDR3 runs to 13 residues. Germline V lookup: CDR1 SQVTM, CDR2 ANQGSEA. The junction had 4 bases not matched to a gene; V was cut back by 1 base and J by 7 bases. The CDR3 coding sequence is TGCAGCGTTGAAGTTGGACTAGTAAATGAGCAGTTCTTC. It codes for CSVEVGLVNEQFF.

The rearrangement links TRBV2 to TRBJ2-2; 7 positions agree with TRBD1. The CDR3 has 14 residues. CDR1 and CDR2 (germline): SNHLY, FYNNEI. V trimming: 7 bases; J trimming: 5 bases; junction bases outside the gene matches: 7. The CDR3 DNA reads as TGTGCCAGCACGAGGGGGCGGAAAACCGGGGAGCTGTTTTTT. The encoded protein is CASTRGRKTGELFF. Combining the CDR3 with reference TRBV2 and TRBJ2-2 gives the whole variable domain EPEVTQTPSHQVTQMGQEVILRCVPISNHLYFYWYRQILGQKVEFLVSFYNNEISEKSEIFDDQFSVERPDGSNFTLKIRSTKLEDSAMYFCASTRGRKTGELFFGEGSRLTVL.

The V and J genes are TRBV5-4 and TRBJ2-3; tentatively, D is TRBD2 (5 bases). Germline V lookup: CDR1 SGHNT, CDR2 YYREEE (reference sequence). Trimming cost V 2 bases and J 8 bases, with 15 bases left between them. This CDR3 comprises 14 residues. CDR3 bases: TGTGCCAGCAGCTTTTTACTAGAGGCTGGTACGCAGTATTTT. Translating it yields CASSFLLEAGTQYF.